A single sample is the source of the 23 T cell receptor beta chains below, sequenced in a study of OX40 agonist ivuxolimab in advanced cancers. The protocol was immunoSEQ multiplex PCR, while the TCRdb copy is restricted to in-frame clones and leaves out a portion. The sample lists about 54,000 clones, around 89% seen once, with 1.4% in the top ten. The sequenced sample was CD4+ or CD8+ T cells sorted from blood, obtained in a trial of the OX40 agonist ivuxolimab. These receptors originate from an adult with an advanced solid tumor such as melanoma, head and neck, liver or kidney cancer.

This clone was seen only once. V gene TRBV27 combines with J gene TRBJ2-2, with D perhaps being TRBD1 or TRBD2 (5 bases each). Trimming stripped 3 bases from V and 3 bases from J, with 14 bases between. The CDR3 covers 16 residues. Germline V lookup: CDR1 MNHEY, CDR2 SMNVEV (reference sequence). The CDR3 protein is CASSFAAGSYTGELFF. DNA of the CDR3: TGTGCCAGCAGTTTCGCGGCAGGGAGTTACACCGGGGAGCTGTTTTTT.

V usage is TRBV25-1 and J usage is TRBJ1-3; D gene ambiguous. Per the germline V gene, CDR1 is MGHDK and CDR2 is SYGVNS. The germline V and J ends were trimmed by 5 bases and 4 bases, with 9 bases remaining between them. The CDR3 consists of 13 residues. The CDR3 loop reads CASSPAAGNTIYF. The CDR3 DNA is TGTGCCAGCAGTCCTGCGGCCGGAAACACCATATATTTT.

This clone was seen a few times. CDR3 sequence reads: CASSMLAEAFF. CDR3 in DNA: TGTGCCAGTAGTATGTTGGCTGAAGCTTTCTTT. The chain couples TRBV19 to TRBJ1-1; D ambiguous. The V and J ends lost 3 bases and 6 bases respectively, with 5 bases between them. Germline V gene lookup returns CDR1 LNHDA and CDR2 SQIVND (reference sequence). The CDR3 contains 11 residues.

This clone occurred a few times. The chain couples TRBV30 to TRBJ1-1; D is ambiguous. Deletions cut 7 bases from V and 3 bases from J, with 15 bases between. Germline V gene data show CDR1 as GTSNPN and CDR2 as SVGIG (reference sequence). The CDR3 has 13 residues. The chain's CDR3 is CALSRAFDTEAFF. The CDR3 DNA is TGTGCCTTAAGTAGGGCCTTTGACACTGAAGCTTTCTTT.

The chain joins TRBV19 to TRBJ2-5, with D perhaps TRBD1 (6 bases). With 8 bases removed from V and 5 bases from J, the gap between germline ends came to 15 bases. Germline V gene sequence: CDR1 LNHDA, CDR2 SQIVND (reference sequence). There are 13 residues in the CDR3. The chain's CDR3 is CASSGTQRETQYF. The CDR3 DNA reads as TGTGCCAGTTCCGGGACACAAAGGGAGACCCAGTACTTC.

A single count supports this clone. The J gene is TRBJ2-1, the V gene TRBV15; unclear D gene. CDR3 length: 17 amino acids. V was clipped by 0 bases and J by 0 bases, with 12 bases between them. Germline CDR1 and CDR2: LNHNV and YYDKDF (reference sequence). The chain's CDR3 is CATSRDLERFSYNEQFF. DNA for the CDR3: TGTGCCACCAGCAGAGATTTGGAACGCTTCTCCTACAATGAGCAGTTCTTC.

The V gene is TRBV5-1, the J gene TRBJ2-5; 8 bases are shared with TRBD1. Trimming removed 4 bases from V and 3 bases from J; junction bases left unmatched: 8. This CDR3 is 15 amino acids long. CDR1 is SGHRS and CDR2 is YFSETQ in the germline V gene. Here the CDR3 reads CASSNTGGGKETQYF. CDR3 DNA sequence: TGCGCCAGCAGCAATACAGGGGGAGGAAAAGAGACCCAGTACTTC.

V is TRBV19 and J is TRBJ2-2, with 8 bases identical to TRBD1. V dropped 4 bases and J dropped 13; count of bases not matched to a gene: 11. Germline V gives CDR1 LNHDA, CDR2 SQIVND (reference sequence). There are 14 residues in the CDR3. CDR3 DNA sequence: TGTGCCAGTAGTAGCACTACTCCAGGGGGCGGGCTGTTTTTT. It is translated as CASSSTTPGGGLFF.

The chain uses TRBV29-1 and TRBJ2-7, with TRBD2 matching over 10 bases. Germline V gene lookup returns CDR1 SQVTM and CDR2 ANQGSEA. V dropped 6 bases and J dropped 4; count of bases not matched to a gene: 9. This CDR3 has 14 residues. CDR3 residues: CSVPAGTSVYEQYF. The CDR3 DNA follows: TGCAGCGTCCCAGCCGGGACTAGCGTTTACGAGCAGTACTTC.

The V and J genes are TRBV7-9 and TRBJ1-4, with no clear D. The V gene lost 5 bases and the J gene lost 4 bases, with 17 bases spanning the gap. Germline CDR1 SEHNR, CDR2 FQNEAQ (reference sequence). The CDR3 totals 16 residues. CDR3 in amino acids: CASSPRRAADNEKLFF. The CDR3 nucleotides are TGTGCCAGCAGCCCGCGCCGTGCAGCTGATAATGAAAAACTGTTTTTT.

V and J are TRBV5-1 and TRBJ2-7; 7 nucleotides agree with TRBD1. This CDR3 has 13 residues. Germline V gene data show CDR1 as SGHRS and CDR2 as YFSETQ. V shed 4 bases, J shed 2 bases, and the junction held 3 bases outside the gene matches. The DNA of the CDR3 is TGCGCCAGCAGCCCCCAGGGGGCCTACGAGCAGTACTTC. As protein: CASSPQGAYEQYF. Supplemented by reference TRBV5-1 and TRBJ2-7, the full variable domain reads KAGVTQTPRYLIKTRGQQVTLSCSPISGHRSVSWYQQTPGQGLQFLFEYFSETQRNKGNFPGRFSGRQFSNSRSEMNVSTLELGDSALYLCASSPQGAYEQYFGPGTRLTVT.

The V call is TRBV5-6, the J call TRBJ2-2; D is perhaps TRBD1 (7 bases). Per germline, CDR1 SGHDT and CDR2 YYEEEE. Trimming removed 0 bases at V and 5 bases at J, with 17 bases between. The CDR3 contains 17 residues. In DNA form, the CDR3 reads TGTGCCAGCAGCTTGGCCGGGCAGGGGGGCGTAACCGGGGAGCTGTTTTTT. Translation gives CASSLAGQGGVTGELFF.

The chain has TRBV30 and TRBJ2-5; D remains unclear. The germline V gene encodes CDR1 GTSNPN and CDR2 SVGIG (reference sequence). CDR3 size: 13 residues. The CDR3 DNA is TGTGCGTCGGGTTTCCGGTACCAAGAGACCCAGTACTTC. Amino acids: CASGFRYQETQYF.

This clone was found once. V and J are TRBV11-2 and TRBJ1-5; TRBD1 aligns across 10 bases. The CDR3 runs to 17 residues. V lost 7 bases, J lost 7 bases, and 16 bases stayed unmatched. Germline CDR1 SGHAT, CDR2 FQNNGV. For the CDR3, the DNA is TGTGCCAGCAAATGCCGTGGGACAGGGGTTAGAGGACAGCCCCAGCATTTT. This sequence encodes CASKCRGTGVRGQPQHF. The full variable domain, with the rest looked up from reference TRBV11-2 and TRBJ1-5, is EAGVAQSPRYKIIEKRQSVAFWCNPISGHATLYWYQQILGQGPKLLIQFQNNGVVDDSQLPKDRFSAERLKGVDSTLKIQPAKLEDSAVYLCASKCRGTGVRGQPQHFGDGTRLSIL.

In DNA, the CDR3 is TGCGCCAGCAGCTTGGATGGTGGGCGGCAAGAGACCCAGTACTTC. Its translation is CASSLDGGRQETQYF. V and J are TRBV5-1 and TRBJ2-5; no clear D. The CDR3 extends over 15 amino acids. Germline V gene data show CDR1 as SGHRS and CDR2 as YFSETQ. The V and J ends lost 0 bases and 2 bases respectively, with 11 bases between them.

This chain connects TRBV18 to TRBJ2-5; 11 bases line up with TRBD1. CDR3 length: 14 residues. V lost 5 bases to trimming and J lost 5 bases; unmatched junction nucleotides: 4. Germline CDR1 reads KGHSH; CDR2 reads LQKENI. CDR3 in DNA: TGTGCCAGCTCAAGGACAGGGGGCGCCGAGACCCAGTACTTC. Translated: CASSRTGGAETQYF.

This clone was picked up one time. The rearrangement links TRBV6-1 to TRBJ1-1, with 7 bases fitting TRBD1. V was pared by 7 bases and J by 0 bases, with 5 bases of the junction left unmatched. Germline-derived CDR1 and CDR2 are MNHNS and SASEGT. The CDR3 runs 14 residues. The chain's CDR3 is CASKPTGLNTEAFF. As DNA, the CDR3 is TGTGCCAGCAAGCCGACAGGGTTGAACACTGAAGCTTTCTTT.

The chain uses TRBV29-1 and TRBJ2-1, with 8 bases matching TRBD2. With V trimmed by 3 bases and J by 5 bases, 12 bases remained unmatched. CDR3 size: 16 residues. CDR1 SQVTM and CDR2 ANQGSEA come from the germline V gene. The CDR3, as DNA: TGCAGCGTTGAGCTTTCCGGGCGGGGGGCCAACAATGAGCAGTTCTTC. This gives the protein CSVELSGRGANNEQFF.

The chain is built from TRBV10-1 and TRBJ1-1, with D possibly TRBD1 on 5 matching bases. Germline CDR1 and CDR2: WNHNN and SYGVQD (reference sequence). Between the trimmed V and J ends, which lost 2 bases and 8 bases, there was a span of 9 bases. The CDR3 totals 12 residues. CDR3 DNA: TGCGCCAGCAGTGAGAGGGGTGGAGAAGCTTTCTTT. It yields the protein CASSERGGEAFF.

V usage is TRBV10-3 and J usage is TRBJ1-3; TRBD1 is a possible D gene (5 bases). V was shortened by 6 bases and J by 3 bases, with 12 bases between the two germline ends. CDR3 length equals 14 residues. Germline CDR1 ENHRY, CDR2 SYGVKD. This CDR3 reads CAIRGGEFGNTIYF. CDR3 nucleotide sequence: TGTGCCATCAGGGGGGGGGAGTTTGGAAACACCATATATTTT.

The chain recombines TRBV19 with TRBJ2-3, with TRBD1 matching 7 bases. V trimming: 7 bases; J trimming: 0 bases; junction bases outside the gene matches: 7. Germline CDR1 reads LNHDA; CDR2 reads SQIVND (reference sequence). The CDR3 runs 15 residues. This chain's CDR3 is CASKGTVTSTDTQYF. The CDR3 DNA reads TGTGCCAGTAAAGGGACAGTGACTAGCACAGATACGCAGTATTTT. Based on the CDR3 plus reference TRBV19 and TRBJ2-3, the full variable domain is DGGITQSPKYLFRKEGQNVTLSCEQNLNHDAMYWYRQDPGQGLRLIYYSQIVNDFQKGDIAEGYSVSREKKESFPLTVTSAQKNPTAFYLCASKGTVTSTDTQYFGPGTRLTVL.

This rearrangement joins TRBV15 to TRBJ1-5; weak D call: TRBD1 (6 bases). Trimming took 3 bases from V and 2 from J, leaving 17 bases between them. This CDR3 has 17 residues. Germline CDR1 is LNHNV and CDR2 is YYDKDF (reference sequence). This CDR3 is CATSSRDTNRGNQPQHF. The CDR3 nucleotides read TGTGCCACCAGCAGCCGGGACACCAATCGGGGCAATCAGCCCCAGCATTTT.

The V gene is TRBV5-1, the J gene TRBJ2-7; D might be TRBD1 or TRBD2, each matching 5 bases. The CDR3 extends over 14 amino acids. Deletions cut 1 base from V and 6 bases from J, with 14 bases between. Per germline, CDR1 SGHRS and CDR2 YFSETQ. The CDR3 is CASSLSEGAGEQYF. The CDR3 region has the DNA TGCGCCAGCAGCTTGTCCGAAGGGGCGGGCGAGCAGTACTTC.